This T cell receptor beta chain derives from a study of OX40 agonist ivuxolimab in advanced cancers. As to this clone: Antigen specificity is unknown.

The CDR3 has 14 amino acids. V was shortened by 1 base and J by 2 bases, with 10 bases between the two germline ends. CDR1 is SGHDT, CDR2 YYEEEE, per germline. Repertoires were generated with immunoSEQ multiplex PCR, while TCRdb's copy carries only in-frame clones and drops some. The sample lists 50,000 to 75,000 clones, more than 80% occurring once. Points from the study as a whole: Also present in some nonresponders was a low level of normalized T-cell clonal expansion. At 0.1 to 3.0 mg/kg and by week 6, clonal expansion occurred in CD4+ and CD8+ blood T cells.

The sample in question was CD4+ or CD8+ T cells sorted from blood, obtained in a trial of the OX40 agonist ivuxolimab. The clonotype originates from an adult with an advanced solid tumor such as melanoma, head and neck, liver or kidney cancer. The chain uses TRBV5-6 and TRBJ2-7; tentative D call: TRBD2 (5 bases). Written as DNA, the CDR3 is TGTGCCAGCAGCTTGTGGGCTAGCACCTACGAGCAGTACTTC. Translated: CASSLWASTYEQYF.